This entry describes one TCR beta chain. What it binds is unknown. These data belong to a study of cytomegalovirus exposure and HLA in healthy donors. About the research overall: As released early, the data held some 85 million unique TCRs from HLA-typed donors.

Regarding the study as a whole: Accurate predictions that matched the HLA-A and HLA-B alleles of most subjects were reportedly made from TCR beta sequences.

A multiplex PCR was run with 60 Vbeta primers and 13 Jbeta primers. Data came from immunoSEQ multiplex PCR; TCRdb stores just in-frame clones and leaves some out. The sample consists of tens of thousands of clones, approximately 72% of them appearing once. Trimming pared 0 bases from V and 1 base from J, leaving 13 bases between. The germline CDR1 and CDR2 sequences are SGHRS and YFSETQ. The CDR3 has 16 residues. The V call is TRBV5-1, the J call TRBJ2-5; D may be TRBD2 (6 bases). Sequencing was performed on PBMCs. This TCR derives from a man aged 50 to 60 in good health and CMV-seropositive. CDR3 in DNA: TGCGCCAGCAGCTTGGTTAGTAGCGGCCGCCAAGAGACCCAGTACTTC. Amino acids: CASSLVSSGRQETQYF.